The next 4 T cell receptor beta chains were all read from a single sample in a study of T cell changes during pregnancy in multiple sclerosis. Profiling relied on immunoSEQ multiplex PCR, and the TCRdb table lists in-frame clones only, not all of them. The data hold fewer than 60,000 clones, with more than 75% observed a single time. Material: peripheral blood, obtained in the second trimester of pregnancy. These receptors all stem from a female donor with multiple sclerosis, enrolled in a pregnancy study.

This sequence joins TRBV7-2 and TRBJ1-1, with D tentatively TRBD1 (5 bases). Germline-derived CDR1 and CDR2 are SGHTA and FQGNSA. V lost 2 bases to trimming and J lost 1 base, with 8 bases between them. The CDR3 has 14 amino acids. CDR3 DNA sequence: TGTGCCAGCAGCTTACAGGGCTGGAACACTGAAGCTTTCTTT. This gives the protein CASSLQGWNTEAFF.

The chain combines TRBV7-6 with TRBJ2-5, with 7 bases fitting TRBD2. The CDR3 runs to 17 residues. With 0 bases clipped from V and 5 bases from J, the junction kept 12 bases outside the gene matches. CDR1 is SGHVS, CDR2 FNYEAQ, per germline. Written as DNA, the CDR3 is TGTGCCAGCAGCTTAGCCCCTTGGCGGGAGAGAGGGGAGACCCAGTACTTC. This translates into CASSLAPWRERGETQYF.

J is TRBJ1-6 and V is TRBV28; D remains unclear. This CDR3 is 14 amino acids long. Germline V CDR1 and CDR2: MDHEN, SYDVKM. Trimming shortened V by 2 bases and J by 5 bases, and 7 bases separated the two germline ends. The CDR3 DNA sequence: TGTGCCAGCAGTTTAAGACGGGATAATTCACCCCTCCACTTT. It yields the protein CASSLRRDNSPLHF.

This sequence joins TRBV15 and TRBJ1-1; possible D gene TRBD1, 5 bases. Germline-derived CDR1 and CDR2 are LNHNV and YYDKDF (reference sequence). CDR3 length equals 13 residues. V shed 0 bases and J shed 8 bases, with 10 bases lying between them. The CDR3 DNA is TGTGCCACCAGCAGAGATCTAAGGGGAGAAGCTTTCTTT. Translated: CATSRDLRGEAFF.